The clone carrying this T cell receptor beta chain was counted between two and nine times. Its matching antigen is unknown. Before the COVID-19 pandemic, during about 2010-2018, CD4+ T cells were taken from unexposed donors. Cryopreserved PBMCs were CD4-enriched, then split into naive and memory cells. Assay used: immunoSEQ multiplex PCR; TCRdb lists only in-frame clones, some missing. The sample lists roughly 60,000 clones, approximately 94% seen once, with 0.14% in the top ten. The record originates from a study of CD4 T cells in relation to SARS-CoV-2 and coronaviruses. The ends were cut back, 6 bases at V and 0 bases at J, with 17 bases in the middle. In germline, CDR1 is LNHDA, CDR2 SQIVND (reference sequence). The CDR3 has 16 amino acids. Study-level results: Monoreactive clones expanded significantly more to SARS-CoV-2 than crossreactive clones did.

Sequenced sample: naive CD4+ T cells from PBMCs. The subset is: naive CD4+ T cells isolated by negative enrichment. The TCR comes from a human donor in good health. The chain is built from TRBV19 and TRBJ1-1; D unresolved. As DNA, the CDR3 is TGTGCCAGTAGCAGCCCGGGCCGGGCCATGAACACTGAAGCTTTCTTT. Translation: CASSSPGRAMNTEAFF.